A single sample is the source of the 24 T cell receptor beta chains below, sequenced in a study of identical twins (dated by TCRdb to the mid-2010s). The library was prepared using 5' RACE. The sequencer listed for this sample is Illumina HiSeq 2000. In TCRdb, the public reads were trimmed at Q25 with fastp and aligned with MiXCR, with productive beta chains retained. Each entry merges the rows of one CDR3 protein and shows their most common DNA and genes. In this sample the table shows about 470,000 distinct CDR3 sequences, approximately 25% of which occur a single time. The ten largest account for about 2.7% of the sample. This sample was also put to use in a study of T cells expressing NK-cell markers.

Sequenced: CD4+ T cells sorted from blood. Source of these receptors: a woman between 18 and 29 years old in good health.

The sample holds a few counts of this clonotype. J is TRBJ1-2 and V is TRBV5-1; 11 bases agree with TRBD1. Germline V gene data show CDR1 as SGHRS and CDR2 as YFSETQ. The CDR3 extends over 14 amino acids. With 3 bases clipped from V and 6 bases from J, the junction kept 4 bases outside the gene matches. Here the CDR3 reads CASSWDRGADGYTF. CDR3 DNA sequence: TGCGCCAGCAGCTGGGACAGGGGGGCGGATGGCTACACCTTC.

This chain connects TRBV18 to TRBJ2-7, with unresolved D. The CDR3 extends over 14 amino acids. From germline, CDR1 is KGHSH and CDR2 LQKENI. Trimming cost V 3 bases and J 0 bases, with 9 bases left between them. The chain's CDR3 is CASSPLDSSYEQYF. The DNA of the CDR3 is TGTGCCAGCTCACCTTTGGATAGCTCCTACGAGCAGTACTTC. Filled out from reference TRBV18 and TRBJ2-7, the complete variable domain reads NAGVMQNPRHLVRRRGQEARLRCSPMKGHSHVYWYRQLPEEGLKFMVYLQKENIIDESGMPKERFSAEFPKEGPSILRIQQVVRGDSAAYFCASSPLDSSYEQYFGPGTRLTVT.

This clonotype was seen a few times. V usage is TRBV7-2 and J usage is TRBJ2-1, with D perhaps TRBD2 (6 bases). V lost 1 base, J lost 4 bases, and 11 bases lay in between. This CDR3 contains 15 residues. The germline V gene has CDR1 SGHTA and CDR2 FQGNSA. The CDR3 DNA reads TGTGCCAGCAGCTTAGGGGCGGGACCTTACAATGAGCAGTTCTTC. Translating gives CASSLGAGPYNEQFF.

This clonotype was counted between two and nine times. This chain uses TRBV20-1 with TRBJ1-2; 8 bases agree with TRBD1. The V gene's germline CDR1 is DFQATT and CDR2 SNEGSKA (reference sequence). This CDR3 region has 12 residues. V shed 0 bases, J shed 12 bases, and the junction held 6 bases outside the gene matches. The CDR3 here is CSARDPNRGNTF. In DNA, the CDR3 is TGCAGTGCTAGAGATCCGAACAGGGGGAACACCTTC.

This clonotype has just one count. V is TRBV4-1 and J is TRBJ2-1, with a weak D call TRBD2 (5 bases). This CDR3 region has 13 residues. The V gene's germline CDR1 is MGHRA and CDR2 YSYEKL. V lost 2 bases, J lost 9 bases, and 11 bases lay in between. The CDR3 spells CASSQFGSSEQFF. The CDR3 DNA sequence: TGCGCCAGCAGCCAATTTGGGAGTTCTGAGCAGTTCTTC.

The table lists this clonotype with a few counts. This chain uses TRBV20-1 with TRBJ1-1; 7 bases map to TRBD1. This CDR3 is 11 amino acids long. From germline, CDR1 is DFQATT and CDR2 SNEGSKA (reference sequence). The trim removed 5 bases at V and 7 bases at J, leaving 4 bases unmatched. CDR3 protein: CSAPGTVEAFF. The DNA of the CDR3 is TGCAGTGCTCCCGGGACAGTTGAAGCTTTCTTT.

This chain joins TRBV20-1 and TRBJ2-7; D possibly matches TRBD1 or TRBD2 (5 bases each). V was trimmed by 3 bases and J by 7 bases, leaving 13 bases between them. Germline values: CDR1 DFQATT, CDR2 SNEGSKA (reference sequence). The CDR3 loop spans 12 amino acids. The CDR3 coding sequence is TGCAGTGCTAGCCCTCTTGGGGGAGAGCAGTACTTC. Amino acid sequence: CSASPLGGEQYF.

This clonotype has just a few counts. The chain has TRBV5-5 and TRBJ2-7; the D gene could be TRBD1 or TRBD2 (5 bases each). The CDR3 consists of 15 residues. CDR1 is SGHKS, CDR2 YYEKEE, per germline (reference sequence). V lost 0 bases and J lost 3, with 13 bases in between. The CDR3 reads CASSLARDLHYEQYF. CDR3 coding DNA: TGTGCCAGCAGCTTGGCCCGGGACCTACACTACGAGCAGTACTTC.

Here the CDR3 reads CASSRNPDGSYEQYF. Written as DNA, the CDR3 is TGTGCCAGCAGCCGAAATCCGGACGGCTCCTACGAGCAGTACTTC. The chain recombines TRBV6-1 with TRBJ2-7; D unclear. Germline CDR1 MNHNS, CDR2 SASEGT. The CDR3 contains 15 residues. V dropped 6 bases and J dropped 0 bases, with 15 bases sitting between them.

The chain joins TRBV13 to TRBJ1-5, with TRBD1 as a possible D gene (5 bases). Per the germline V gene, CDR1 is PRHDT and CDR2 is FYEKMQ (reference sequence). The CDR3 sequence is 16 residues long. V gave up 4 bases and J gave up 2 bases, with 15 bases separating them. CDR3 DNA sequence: TGTGCCAGCAGCTACCAGGGTTGGCGGGGCAATCAGCCCCAGCATTTT. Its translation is CASSYQGWRGNQPQHF.

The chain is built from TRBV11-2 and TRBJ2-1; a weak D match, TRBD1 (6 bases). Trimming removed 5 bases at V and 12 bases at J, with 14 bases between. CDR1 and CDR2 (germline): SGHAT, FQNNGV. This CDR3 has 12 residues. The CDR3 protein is CASSVLQDRQFF. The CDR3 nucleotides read TGTGCCAGCAGCGTCCTACAGGACAGGCAGTTCTTC.

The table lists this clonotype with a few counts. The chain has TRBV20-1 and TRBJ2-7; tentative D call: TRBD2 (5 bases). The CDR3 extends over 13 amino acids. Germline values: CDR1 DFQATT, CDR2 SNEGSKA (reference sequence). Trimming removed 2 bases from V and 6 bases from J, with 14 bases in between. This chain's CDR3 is CSARSAGGSEQYF. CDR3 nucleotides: TGCAGTGCTAGATCGGCAGGAGGCAGCGAGCAGTACTTC.

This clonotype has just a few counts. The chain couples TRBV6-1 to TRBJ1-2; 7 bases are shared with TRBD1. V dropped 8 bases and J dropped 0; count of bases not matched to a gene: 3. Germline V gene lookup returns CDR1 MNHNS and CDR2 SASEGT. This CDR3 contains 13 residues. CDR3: CASRRGTNYGYTF. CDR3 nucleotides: TGTGCCAGCCGCAGGGGGACTAACTATGGCTACACCTTC.

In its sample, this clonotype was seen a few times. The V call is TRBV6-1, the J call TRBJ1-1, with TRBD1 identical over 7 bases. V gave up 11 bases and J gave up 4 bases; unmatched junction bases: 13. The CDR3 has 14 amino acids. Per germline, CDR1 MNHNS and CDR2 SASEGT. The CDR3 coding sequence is TGTGCCGCCCGACAGGGCTTAGGAGGCACTGAAGCTTTCTTT. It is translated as CAARQGLGGTEAFF.

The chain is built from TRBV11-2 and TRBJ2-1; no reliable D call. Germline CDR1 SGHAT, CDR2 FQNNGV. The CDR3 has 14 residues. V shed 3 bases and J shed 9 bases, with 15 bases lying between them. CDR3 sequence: CASSFAPRDGEQFF. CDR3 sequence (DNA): TGTGCCAGCAGCTTCGCCCCCCGAGACGGTGAGCAGTTCTTC.

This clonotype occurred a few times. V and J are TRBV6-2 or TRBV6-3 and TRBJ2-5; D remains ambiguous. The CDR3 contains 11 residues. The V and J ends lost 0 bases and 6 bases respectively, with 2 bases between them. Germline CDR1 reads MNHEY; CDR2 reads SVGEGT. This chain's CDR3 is CASSYSQTQYF. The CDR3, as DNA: TGTGCCAGCAGTTACTCACAGACCCAGTACTTC.

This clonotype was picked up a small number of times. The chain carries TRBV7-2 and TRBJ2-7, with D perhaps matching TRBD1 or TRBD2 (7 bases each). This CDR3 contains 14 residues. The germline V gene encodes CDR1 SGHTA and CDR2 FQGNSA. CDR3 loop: CASRGGQTPYEQYF. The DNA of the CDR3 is TGTGCTTCCAGGGGGGGACAGACCCCCTACGAGCAGTACTTC.

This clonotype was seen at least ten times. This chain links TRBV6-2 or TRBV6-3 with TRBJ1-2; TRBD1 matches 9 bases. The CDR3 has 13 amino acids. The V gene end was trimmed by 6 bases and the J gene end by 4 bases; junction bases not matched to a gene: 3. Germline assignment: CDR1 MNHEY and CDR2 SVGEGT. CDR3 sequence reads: CASSRDRVYGYTF. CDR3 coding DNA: TGTGCCAGCAGCCGGGACAGGGTCTATGGCTACACCTTC.

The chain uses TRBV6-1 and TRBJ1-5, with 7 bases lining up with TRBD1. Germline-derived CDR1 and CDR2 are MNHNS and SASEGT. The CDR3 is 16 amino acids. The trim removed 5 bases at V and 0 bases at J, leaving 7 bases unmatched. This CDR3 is CASSPPDRASNQPQHF. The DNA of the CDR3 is TGTGCCAGCAGTCCTCCAGACAGGGCTAGCAATCAGCCCCAGCATTTT.

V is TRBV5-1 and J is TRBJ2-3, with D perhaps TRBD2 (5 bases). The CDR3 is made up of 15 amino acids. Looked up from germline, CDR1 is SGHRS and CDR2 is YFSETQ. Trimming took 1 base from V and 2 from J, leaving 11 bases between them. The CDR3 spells CASSLLALSTDTQYF. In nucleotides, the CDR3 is TGCGCCAGCAGCTTGCTAGCCCTTTCCACAGATACGCAGTATTTT.

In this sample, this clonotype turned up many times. The CDR3 here is CASSVEGGAEAFF. The CDR3 DNA reads TGTGCCAGCAGTGTAGAGGGGGGGGCTGAAGCTTTCTTT. This sequence joins TRBV12-3 or TRBV12-4 and TRBJ1-1; the D gene is possibly TRBD1 (6 bases). Trimming left V 5 bases short and J 6 bases short, with 13 bases between. This CDR3 has 13 amino acids.

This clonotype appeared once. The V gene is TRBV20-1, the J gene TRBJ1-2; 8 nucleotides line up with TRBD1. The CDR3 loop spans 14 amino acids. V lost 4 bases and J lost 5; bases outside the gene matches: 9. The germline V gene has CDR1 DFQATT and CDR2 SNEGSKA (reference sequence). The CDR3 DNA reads TGCAGTGCTATCTCAGGACAGGGAGGGTATGGCTACACCTTC. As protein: CSAISGQGGYGYTF.

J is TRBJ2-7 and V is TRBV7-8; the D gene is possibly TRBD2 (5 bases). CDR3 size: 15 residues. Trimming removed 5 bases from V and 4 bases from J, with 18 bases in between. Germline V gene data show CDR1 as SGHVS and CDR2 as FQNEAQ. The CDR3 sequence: CASSPRGYEGYEQYF. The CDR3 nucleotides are TGTGCCAGCAGCCCCCGAGGGTACGAGGGTTACGAGCAGTACTTC.

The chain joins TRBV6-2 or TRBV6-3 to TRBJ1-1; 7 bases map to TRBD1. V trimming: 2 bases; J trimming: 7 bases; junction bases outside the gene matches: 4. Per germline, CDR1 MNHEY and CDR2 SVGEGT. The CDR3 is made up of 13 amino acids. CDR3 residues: CASSYPRDSEAFF. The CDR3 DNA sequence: TGTGCCAGCAGTTACCCGCGGGACAGTGAAGCTTTCTTT.